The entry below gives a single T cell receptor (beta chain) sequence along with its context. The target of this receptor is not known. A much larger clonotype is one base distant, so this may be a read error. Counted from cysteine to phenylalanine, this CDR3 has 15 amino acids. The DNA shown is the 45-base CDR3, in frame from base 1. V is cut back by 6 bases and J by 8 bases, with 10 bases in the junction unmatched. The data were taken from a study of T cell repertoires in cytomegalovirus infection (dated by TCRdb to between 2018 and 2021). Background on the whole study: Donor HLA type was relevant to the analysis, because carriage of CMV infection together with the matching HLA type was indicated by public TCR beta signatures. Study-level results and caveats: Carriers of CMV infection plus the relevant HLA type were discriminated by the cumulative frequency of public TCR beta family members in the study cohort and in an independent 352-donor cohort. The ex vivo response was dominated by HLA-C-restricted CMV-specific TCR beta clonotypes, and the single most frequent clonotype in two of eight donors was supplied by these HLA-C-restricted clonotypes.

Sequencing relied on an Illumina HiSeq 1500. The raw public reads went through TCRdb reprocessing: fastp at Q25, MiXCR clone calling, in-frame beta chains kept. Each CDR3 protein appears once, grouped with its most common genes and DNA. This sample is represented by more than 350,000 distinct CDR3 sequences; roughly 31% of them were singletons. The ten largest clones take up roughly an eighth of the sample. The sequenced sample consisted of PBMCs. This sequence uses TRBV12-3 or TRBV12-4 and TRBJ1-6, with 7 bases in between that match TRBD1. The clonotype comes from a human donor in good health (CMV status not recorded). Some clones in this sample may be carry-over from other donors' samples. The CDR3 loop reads CASRIQGSGHSPLHF. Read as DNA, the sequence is TGTGCCAGCAGGATACAGGGGTCCGGGCATTCACCCCTCCACTTT.